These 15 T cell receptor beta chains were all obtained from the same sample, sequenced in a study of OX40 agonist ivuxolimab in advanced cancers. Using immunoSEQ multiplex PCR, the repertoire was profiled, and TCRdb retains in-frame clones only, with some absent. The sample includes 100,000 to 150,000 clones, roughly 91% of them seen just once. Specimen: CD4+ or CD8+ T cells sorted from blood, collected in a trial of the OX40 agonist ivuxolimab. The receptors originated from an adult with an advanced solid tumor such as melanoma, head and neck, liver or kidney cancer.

The CDR3 region is CATSRDARGNGDGYTF. The CDR3 DNA sequence: TGTGCCACCAGCAGAGACGCCCGGGGCAACGGGGATGGCTACACCTTC. The V gene is TRBV15, the J gene TRBJ1-2; TRBD1 might be the D (5 bases). This CDR3 is 16 amino acids long. CDR1 LNHNV and CDR2 YYDKDF come from the germline V gene (reference sequence). V was clipped by 0 bases and J by 6 bases, with 17 bases between them.

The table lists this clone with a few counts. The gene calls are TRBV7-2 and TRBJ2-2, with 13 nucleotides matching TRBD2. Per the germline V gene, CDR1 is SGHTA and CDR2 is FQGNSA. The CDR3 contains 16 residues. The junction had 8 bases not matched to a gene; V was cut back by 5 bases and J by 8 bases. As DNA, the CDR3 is TGTGCCAGCAGCATAGGGACTAGCGGGGTCCAGGGGGAGCTGTTTTTT. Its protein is CASSIGTSGVQGELFF. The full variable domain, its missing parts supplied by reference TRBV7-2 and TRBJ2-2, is GAGVSQSPSNKVTEKGKDVELRCDPISGHTALYWYRQSLGQGLEFLIYFQGNSAPDKSGLPSDRFSAERTGGSVSTLTIQRTQQEDSAVYLCASSIGTSGVQGELFFGEGSRLTVL.

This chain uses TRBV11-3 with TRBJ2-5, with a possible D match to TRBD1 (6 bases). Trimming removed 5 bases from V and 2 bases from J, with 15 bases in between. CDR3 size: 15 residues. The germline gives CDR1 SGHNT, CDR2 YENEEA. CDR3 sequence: CASSPNRARQETQYF. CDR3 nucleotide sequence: TGTGCCAGCAGCCCAAACAGGGCTCGACAAGAGACCCAGTACTTC.

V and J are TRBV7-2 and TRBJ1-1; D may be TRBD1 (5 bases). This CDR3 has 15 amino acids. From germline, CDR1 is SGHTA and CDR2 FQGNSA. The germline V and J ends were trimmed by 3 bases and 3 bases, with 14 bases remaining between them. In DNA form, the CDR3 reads TGTGCCAGCAGCTTCATTACGACGGGGGACACTGAAGCTTTCTTT. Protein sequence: CASSFITTGDTEAFF.

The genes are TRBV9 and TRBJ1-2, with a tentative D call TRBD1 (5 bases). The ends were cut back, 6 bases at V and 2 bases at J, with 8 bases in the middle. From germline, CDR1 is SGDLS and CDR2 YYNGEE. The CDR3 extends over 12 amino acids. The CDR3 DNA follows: TGTGCCAGCACGACAGAAAACTATGGCTACACCTTC. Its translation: CASTTENYGYTF.

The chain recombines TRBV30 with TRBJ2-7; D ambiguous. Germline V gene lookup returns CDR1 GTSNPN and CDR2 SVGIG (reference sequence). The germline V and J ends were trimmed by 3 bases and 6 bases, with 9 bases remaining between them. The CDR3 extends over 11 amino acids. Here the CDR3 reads CAWRWGVEQYF. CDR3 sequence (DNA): TGTGCCTGGAGATGGGGTGTCGAGCAGTACTTC.

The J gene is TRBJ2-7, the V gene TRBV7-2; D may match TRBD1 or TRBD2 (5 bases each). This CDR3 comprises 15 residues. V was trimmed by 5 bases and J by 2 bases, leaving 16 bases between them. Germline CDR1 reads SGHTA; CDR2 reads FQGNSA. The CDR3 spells CASSPRPEGTYEQYF. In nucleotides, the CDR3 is TGTGCCAGCAGCCCCCGACCCGAGGGGACCTACGAGCAGTACTTC.

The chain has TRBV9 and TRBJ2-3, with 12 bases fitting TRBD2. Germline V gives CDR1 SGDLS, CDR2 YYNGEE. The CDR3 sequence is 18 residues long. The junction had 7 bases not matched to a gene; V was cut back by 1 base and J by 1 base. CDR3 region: CASSVSLAGGLGTDTQYF. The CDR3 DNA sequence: TGTGCCAGCAGCGTATCTCTAGCGGGGGGGCTGGGCACAGATACGCAGTATTTT.

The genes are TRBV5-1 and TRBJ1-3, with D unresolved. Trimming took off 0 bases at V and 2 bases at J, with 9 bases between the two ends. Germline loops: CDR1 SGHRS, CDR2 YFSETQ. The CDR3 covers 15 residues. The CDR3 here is CASSLDGLTGNTIYF. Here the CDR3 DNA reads TGCGCCAGCAGCTTGGACGGACTAACTGGAAACACCATATATTTT. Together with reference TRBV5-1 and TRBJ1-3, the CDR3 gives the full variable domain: KAGVTQTPRYLIKTRGQQVTLSCSPISGHRSVSWYQQTPGQGLQFLFEYFSETQRNKGNFPGRFSGRQFSNSRSEMNVSTLELGDSALYLCASSLDGLTGNTIYFGEGSWLTVV.

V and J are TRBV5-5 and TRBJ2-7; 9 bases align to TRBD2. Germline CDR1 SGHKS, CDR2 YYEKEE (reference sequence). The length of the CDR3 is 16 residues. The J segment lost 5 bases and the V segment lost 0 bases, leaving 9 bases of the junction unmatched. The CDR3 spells CASSLAVSSGNHEQYF. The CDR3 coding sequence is TGTGCCAGCAGCTTGGCTGTGTCTAGCGGGAACCACGAGCAGTACTTC.

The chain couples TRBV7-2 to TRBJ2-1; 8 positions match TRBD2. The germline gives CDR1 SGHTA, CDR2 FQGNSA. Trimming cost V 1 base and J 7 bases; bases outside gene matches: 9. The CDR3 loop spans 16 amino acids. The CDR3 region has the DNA TGTGCCAGCAGCTTAGAGCCGGGAGGGGGTTGGAATGAGCAGTTCTTC. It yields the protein CASSLEPGGGWNEQFF.

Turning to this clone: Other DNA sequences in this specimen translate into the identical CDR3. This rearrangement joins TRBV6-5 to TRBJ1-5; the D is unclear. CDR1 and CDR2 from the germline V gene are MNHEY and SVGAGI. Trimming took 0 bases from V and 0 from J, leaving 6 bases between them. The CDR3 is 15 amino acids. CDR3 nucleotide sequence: TGTGCCAGCAGTTACTCACGGCATAGCAATCAGCCCCAGCATTTT. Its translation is CASSYSRHSNQPQHF.

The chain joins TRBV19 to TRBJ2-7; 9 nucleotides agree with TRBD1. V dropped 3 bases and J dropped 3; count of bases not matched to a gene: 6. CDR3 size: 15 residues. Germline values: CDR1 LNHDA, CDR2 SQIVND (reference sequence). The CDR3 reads CASSMWGQGRYEQYF. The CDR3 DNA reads TGTGCCAGTAGTATGTGGGGACAGGGCCGCTACGAGCAGTACTTC.

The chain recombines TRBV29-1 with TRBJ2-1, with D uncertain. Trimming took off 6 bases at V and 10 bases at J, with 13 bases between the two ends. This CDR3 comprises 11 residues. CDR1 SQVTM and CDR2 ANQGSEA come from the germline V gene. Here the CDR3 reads CSVSQGWEQFF. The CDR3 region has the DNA TGCAGCGTGTCGCAAGGATGGGAGCAGTTCTTC.

CDR3 residues: CASRPQFRSNQPQHF. CDR3 coding DNA: TGTGCCAGTAGACCACAATTTAGGAGCAATCAGCCCCAGCATTTT. The chain has TRBV19 and TRBJ1-5; D uncertain. The CDR3 totals 15 residues. V was pared by 6 bases and J by 1 base, with 13 bases between. Germline CDR1 LNHDA, CDR2 SQIVND (reference sequence).